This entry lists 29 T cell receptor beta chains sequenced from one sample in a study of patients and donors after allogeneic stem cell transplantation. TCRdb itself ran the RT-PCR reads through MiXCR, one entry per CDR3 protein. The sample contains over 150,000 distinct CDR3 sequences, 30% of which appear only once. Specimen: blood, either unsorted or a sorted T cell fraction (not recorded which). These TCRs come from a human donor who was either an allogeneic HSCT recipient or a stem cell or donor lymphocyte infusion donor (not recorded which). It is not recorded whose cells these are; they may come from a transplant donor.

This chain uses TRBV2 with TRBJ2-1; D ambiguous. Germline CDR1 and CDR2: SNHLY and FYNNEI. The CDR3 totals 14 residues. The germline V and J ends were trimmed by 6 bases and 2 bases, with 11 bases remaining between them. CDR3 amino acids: CASSQASAYNEQFF. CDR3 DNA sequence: TGTGCCAGCAGCCAGGCGTCCGCCTACAATGAGCAGTTCTTC. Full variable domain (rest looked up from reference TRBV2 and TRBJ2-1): EPEVTQTPSHQVTQMGQEVILRCVPISNHLYFYWYRQILGQKVEFLVSFYNNEISEKSEIFDDQFSVERPDGSNFTLKIRSTKLEDSAMYFCASSQASAYNEQFFGPGTRLTVL.

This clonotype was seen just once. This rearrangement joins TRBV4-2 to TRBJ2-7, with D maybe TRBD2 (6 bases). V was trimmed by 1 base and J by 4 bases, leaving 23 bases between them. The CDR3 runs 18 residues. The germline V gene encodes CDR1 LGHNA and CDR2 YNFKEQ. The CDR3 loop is CASSQASPLGRLGYEQYF. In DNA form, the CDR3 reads TGTGCCAGCAGCCAAGCCTCCCCCCTAGGGAGGTTAGGGTACGAGCAGTACTTC.

Here the CDR3 DNA reads TGTGCCACCAGCAGAGGGACTAGCGGGAGTTCCAGCTCCTACGAGCAGTACTTC. Protein product: CATSRGTSGSSSSYEQYF. The rearrangement uses TRBV15 and TRBJ2-7, with 13 bases matching TRBD2. The trim removed 1 base at V and 0 bases at J, leaving 6 bases unmatched. CDR1 and CDR2 (germline): LNHNV, YYDKDF (reference sequence). The CDR3 extends over 18 amino acids.

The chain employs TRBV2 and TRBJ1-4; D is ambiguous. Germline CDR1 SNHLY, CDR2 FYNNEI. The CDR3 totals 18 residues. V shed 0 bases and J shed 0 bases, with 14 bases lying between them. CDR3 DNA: TGTGCCAGCAGTGAAGCTAGTGGTCTGGGGTCAACTAATGAAAAACTGTTTTTT. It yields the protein CASSEASGLGSTNEKLFF.

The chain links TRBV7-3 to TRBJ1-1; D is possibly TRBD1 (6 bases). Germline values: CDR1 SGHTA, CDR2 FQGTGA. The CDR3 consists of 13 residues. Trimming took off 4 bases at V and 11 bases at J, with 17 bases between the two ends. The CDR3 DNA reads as TGTGCCAGCAGCTCTGAGGGATTACAGGGCGCTTTCTTT. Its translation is CASSSEGLQGAFF.

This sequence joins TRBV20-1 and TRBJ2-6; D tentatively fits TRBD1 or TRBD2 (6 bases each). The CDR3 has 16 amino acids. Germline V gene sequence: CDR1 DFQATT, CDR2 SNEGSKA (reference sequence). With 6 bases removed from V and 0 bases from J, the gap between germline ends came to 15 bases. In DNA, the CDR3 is TGCAGTGCAAAGAGGGGGGCCAGCTCTGGGGCCAACGTCCTGACTTTC. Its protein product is CSAKRGASSGANVLTF.

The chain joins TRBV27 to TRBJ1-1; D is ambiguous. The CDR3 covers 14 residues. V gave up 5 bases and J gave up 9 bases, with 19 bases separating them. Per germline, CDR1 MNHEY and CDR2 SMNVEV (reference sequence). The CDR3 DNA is TGTGCCAGCAGTCCCCGAAATGGACCGCTGCAAGCTTTCTTT. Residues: CASSPRNGPLQAFF.

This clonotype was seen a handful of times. This chain's CDR3 is CASTSLEDGYTF. In DNA, the CDR3 is TGTGCCAGCACCTCCCTTGAGGATGGCTACACCTTC. The genes are TRBV7-2 and TRBJ1-2, with unresolved D. The CDR3 has 12 amino acids. Germline V gene lookup returns CDR1 SGHTA and CDR2 FQGNSA. V was trimmed by 7 bases and J by 6 bases, leaving 12 bases between them.

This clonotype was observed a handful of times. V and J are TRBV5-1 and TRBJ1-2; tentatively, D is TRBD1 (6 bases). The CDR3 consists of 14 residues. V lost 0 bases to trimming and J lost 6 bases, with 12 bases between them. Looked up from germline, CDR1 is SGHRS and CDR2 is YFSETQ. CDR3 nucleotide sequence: TGCGCCAGCAGCTTGGGGTGGGGGCTGAATGGCTACACCTTC. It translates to CASSLGWGLNGYTF.

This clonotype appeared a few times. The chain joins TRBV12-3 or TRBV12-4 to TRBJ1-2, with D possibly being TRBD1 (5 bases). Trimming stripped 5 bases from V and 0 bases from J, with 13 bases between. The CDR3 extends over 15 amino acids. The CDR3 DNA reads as TGTGCCAGCAGTCAAGGGGTAGGGGCTAACTATGGCTACACCTTC. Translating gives CASSQGVGANYGYTF.

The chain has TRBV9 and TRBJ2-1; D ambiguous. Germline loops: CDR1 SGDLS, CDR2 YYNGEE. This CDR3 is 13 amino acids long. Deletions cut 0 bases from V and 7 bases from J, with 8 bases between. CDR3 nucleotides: TGTGCCAGCAGCGTAGCGGTAGTAAATGAGCAGTTCTTC. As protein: CASSVAVVNEQFF.

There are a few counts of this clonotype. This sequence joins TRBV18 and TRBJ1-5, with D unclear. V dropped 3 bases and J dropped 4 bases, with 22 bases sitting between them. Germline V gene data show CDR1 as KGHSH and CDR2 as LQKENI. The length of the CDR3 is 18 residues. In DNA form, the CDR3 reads TGTGCCAGCTCACCCAACCCGCACTCGCCCGTGTTTAATCAGCCCCAGCATTTT. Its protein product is CASSPNPHSPVFNQPQHF.

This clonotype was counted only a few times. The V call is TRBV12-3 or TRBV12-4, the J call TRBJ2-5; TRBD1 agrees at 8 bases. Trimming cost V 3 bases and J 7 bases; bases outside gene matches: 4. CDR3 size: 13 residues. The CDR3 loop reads CASSLGTGGTQYF. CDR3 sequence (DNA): TGTGCCAGCAGTTTGGGGACAGGAGGGACCCAGTACTTC.

CDR3 nucleotides: TGTGCCAGCAGTTTGGGCAGGGCTGAATCACCCCTCCACTTT. As protein: CASSLGRAESPLHF. The chain uses TRBV27 and TRBJ1-6, with D possibly TRBD1 on 5 matching bases. The CDR3 length is 14 residues. CDR1 is MNHEY and CDR2 is SMNVEV in the germline V gene (reference sequence). Trimming removed 3 bases at V and 10 bases at J, with 13 bases between.

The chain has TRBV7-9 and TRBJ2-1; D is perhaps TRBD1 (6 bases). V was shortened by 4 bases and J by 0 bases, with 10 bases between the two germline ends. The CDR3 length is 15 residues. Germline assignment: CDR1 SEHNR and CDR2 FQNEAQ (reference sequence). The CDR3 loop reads CASSSWDNSYNEQFF. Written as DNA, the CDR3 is TGTGCCAGCAGCTCCTGGGACAACTCCTACAATGAGCAGTTCTTC.

The CDR3 reads CASSYGGQTGYEQYF. The CDR3 nucleotides are TGTGCCAGCAGTTATGGGGGACAGACAGGCTACGAGCAGTACTTC. The rearrangement joins TRBV27 to TRBJ2-7; 7 nucleotides line up with TRBD1. V lost 4 bases, J lost 3 bases, and 9 bases stayed unmatched. CDR1 MNHEY and CDR2 SMNVEV come from the germline V gene (reference sequence). This CDR3 has 15 amino acids.

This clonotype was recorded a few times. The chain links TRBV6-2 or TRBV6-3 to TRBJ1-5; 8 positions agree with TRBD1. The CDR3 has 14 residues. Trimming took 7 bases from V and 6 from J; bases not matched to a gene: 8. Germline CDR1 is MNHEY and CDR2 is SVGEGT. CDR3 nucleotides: TGTGCCAGCAACCCCGACAGGGGAGGTCAGCCCCAGCATTTT. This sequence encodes CASNPDRGGQPQHF.

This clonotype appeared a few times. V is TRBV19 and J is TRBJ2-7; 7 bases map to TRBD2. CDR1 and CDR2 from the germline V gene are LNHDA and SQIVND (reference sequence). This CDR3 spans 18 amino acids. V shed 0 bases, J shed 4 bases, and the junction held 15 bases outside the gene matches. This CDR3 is CASSIDHRSGGLQYEQYF. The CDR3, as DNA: TGTGCCAGTAGTATAGATCACAGGTCGGGAGGTCTTCAATACGAGCAGTACTTC.

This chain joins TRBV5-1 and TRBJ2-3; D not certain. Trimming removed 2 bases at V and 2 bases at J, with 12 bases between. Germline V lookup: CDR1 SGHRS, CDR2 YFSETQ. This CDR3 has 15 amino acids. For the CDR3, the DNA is TGCGCCAGCAGCTTATCCCTGACTCTCACAGATACGCAGTATTTT. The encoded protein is CASSLSLTLTDTQYF.

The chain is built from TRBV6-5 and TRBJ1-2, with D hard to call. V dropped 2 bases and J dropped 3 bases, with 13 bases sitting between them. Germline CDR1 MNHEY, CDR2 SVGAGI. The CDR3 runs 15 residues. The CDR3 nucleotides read TGTGCCAGCAGTTACACGCGTAGATCCCACTATGGCTACACCTTC. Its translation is CASSYTRRSHYGYTF.

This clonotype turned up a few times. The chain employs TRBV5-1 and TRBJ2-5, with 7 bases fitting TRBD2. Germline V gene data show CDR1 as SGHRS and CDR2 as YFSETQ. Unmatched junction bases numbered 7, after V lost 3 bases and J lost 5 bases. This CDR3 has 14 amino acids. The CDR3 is CASSWTRVKETQYF. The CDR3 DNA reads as TGCGCCAGCAGCTGGACTAGGGTAAAGGAGACCCAGTACTTC.

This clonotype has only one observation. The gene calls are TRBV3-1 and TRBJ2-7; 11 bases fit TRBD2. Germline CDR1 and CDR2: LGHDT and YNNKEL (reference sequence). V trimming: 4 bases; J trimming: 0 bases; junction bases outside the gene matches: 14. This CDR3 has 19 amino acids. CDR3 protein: CASSPPPASGRLVSYEQYF. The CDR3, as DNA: TGTGCCAGCAGCCCCCCACCAGCTAGCGGGAGGCTTGTCTCCTACGAGCAGTACTTC.

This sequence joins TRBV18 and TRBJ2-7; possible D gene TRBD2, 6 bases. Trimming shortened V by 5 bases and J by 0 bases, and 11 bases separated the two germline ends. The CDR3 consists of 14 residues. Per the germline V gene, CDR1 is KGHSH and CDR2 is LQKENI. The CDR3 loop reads CASSNFGSSYEQYF. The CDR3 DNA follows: TGTGCCAGCTCAAATTTCGGGAGCTCCTACGAGCAGTACTTC.

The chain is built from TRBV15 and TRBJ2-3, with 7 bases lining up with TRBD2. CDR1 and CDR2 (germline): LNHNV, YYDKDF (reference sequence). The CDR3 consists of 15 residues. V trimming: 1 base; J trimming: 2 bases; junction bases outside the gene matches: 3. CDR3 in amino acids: CATSRGLADTDTQYF. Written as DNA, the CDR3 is TGTGCCACCAGCAGAGGGCTAGCGGACACAGATACGCAGTATTTT.

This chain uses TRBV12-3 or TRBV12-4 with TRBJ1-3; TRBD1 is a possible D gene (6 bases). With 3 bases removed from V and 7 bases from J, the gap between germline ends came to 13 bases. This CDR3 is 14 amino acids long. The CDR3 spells CASSFYRVANTIYF. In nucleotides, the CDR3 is TGTGCCAGCAGTTTCTACAGGGTGGCCAACACCATATATTTT.

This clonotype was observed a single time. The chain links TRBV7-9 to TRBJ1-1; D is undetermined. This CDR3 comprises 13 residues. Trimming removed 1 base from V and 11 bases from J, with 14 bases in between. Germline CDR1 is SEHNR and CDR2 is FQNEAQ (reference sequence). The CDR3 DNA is TGTGCCAGCAGCTTAGAAATGGGAGAATACGCTTTCTTT. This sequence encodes CASSLEMGEYAFF.

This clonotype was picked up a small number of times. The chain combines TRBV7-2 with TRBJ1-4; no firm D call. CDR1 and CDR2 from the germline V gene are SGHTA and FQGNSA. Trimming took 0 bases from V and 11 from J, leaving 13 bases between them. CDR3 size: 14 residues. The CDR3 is CASSLAGAVGKLFF. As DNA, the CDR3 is TGTGCCAGCAGCTTAGCGGGAGCGGTGGGGAAACTGTTTTTT.

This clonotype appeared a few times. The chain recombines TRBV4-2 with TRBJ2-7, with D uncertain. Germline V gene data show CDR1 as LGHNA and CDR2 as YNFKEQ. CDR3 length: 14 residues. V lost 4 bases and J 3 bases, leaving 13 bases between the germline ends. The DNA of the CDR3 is TGTGCCAGCAGCCCTGAAAGTGGAAGCTACGAGCAGTACTTC. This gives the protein CASSPESGSYEQYF.

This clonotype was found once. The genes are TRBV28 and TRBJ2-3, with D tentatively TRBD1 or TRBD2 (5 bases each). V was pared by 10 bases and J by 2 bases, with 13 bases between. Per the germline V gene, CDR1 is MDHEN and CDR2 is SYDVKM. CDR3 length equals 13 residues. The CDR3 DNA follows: TGTGCCACTACCGGGACCTCCACAGATACGCAGTATTTT. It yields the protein CATTGTSTDTQYF.